This entry lists 21 T cell receptor beta chains sequenced from one sample in a study of cytomegalovirus exposure and HLA in healthy donors. With 60 Vbeta and 13 Jbeta primers, the PCR was carried out. TCRdb's table, derived via immunoSEQ multiplex PCR, lists solely in-frame clones and lacks some. The repertoire holds some 150,000 clones, with 65% to 85% as singletons. Sequences were obtained from PBMCs. All receptors derive from a woman aged 45-59 years in good health and CMV-seropositive.

The V call is TRBV9, the J call TRBJ2-7; 12 bases map to TRBD1. With 4 bases clipped from V and 5 bases from J, the junction kept 4 bases outside the gene matches. Germline V gives CDR1 SGDLS, CDR2 YYNGEE. The CDR3 length is 14 residues. The CDR3, as DNA: TGTGCCAGCAGCTGGGGGACAGGGGGCGACGAGCAGTACTTC. This translates into CASSWGTGGDEQYF.

The V gene is TRBV6-1, the J gene TRBJ2-7; tentative D call: TRBD1 (6 bases). Germline CDR1 is MNHNS and CDR2 is SASEGT. V dropped 6 bases and J dropped 0 bases, with 12 bases sitting between them. CDR3 size: 14 residues. CDR3 protein: CASRDSTGSYEQYF. As DNA, the CDR3 is TGTGCCAGCAGGGACTCGACAGGCTCCTACGAGCAGTACTTC.

The chain carries TRBV19 and TRBJ2-7; 10 bases align to TRBD1. Germline CDR1 is LNHDA and CDR2 is SQIVND (reference sequence). Trimming cost V 6 bases and J 3 bases; bases outside gene matches: 5. The CDR3 has 14 amino acids. The CDR3 DNA sequence: TGTGCCAGTAGGGCGGGACAGGGGAACTACGAGCAGTACTTC. It encodes CASRAGQGNYEQYF.

This rearrangement joins TRBV19 to TRBJ1-5; possibly TRBD1 for D (6 bases). The germline V and J ends were trimmed by 3 bases and 7 bases, with 16 bases remaining between them. Germline loops: CDR1 LNHDA, CDR2 SQIVND (reference sequence). The CDR3 spans 15 residues. The CDR3 DNA is TGTGCCAGTAGTATGGGGATACAGGGTAGGCAGCCCCAGCATTTT. This gives the protein CASSMGIQGRQPQHF.

The V call is TRBV2, the J call TRBJ1-2; D gene ambiguous. The CDR3 extends over 14 amino acids. The V gene's germline CDR1 is SNHLY and CDR2 FYNNEI. Trimming cost V 0 bases and J 7 bases, with 12 bases left between them. The CDR3 region is CASSEAEPPPGYTF. CDR3 DNA: TGTGCCAGCAGTGAAGCGGAGCCCCCTCCTGGCTACACCTTC.

The CDR3 sequence: CASRGTGLNEQYF. CDR3 nucleotide sequence: TGCGCCAGCCGAGGGACAGGGCTCAACGAGCAGTACTTC. This chain uses TRBV5-1 with TRBJ2-7, with TRBD1 matching over 9 bases. Trimming took 7 bases from V and 5 from J; bases not matched to a gene: 7. The CDR3 is 13 amino acids. CDR1 and CDR2 from the germline V gene are SGHRS and YFSETQ.

This chain joins TRBV27 and TRBJ2-3, with TRBD2 identical over 7 bases. This CDR3 contains 15 residues. J lost 0 bases, V lost 3 bases, and 3 bases had no gene match. Germline V CDR1 and CDR2: MNHEY, SMNVEV (reference sequence). CDR3 DNA: TGTGCCAGCAGTTTGCGCGGGGGAAGCACAGATACGCAGTATTTT. It translates to CASSLRGGSTDTQYF.

This clone was recorded only once. The CDR3 region is CASSPRAGANVLTF. The DNA of the CDR3 is TGTGCCAGCTCACCCAGGGCTGGGGCCAACGTCCTGACTTTC. The rearrangement uses TRBV18 and TRBJ2-6; perhaps TRBD1 as D (5 bases). Germline CDR1 reads KGHSH; CDR2 reads LQKENI. The V end lost 3 bases, the J end lost 2 bases, and 5 bases lay between the germline ends. There are 14 residues in the CDR3.

This sequence joins TRBV5-4 and TRBJ2-7; D perhaps matches TRBD2 (6 bases). Germline V gene data show CDR1 as SGHNT and CDR2 as YYREEE (reference sequence). Trimming stripped 4 bases from V and 8 bases from J, with 10 bases between. CDR3 size: 11 residues. For the CDR3, the DNA is TGTGCCAGCAGCCCGGGGGACCAGCAGTACTTC. Amino acid sequence: CASSPGDQQYF.

The genes are TRBV11-1 and TRBJ1-1; 8 nucleotides line up with TRBD1. The V gene end was trimmed by 5 bases and the J gene end by 7 bases; junction bases not matched to a gene: 12. The CDR3 is 15 amino acids. The germline CDR1 and CDR2 sequences are SGHAT and FQDESV (reference sequence). The CDR3 loop is CASSPRTGMRVEAFF. Here the CDR3 DNA reads TGTGCCAGCAGCCCACGGACAGGGATGAGAGTTGAAGCTTTCTTT. Looking up the rest from reference TRBV11-1 and TRBJ1-1 gives the full variable domain: EAEVAQSPRYKITEKSQAVAFWCDPISGHATLYWYRQILGQGPELLVQFQDESVVDDSQLPKDRFSAERLKGVDSTLKIQPAELGDSAMYLCASSPRTGMRVEAFFGQGTRLTVV.

V and J are TRBV2 and TRBJ2-3; 9 nucleotides align to TRBD2. This CDR3 comprises 19 residues. V was clipped by 4 bases and J by 5 bases; unmatched bases: 19. Germline V gives CDR1 SNHLY, CDR2 FYNNEI. The CDR3 DNA reads TGTGCCAGCAGTGGAATCCTAACCTTGACTAGCGGTAGGGGAGATACGCAGTATTTT. Its translation is CASSGILTLTSGRGDTQYF.

The chain carries TRBV9 and TRBJ2-7; no clear D. Trimming shortened V by 0 bases and J by 6 bases, and 10 bases separated the two germline ends. The germline V gene has CDR1 SGDLS and CDR2 YYNGEE. This CDR3 is built from 13 residues. In DNA form, the CDR3 reads TGTGCCAGCAGCGTAGGGGCAGATTCCGAGCAGTACTTC. This encodes CASSVGADSEQYF.

This chain uses TRBV18 with TRBJ2-5; TRBD2 matches at 10 bases. Germline V gene data show CDR1 as KGHSH and CDR2 as LQKENI. This CDR3 has 17 amino acids. Germline trimming cut 0 bases from V and 4 bases from J; bases unmatched to any gene: 8. In DNA form, the CDR3 reads TGTGCCAGCTCACCACCGGTAGCGGGGGGCCGGGGAGAGACCCAGTACTTC. Translating it yields CASSPPVAGGRGETQYF.

This rearrangement joins TRBV11-1 to TRBJ2-7; maybe TRBD2 (7 bases). Trimming removed 3 bases from V and 4 bases from J, with 16 bases in between. The germline V gene encodes CDR1 SGHAT and CDR2 FQDESV (reference sequence). The CDR3 is made up of 15 amino acids. CDR3 protein: CASSFSFRGGYEQYF. The CDR3 DNA reads TGTGCCAGCAGCTTTTCGTTCAGGGGAGGGTACGAGCAGTACTTC.

In nucleotides, the CDR3 is TGCGCCAGCAGCTCGAGTCCCGGGACAGGGTTCTACGAGCAGTACTTC. Its translation: CASSSSPGTGFYEQYF. This chain links TRBV5-1 with TRBJ2-7; TRBD1 matches 9 bases. V was clipped by 3 bases and J by 3 bases; unmatched bases: 10. This CDR3 is 16 amino acids long. The germline CDR1 and CDR2 sequences are SGHRS and YFSETQ. Drawing the rest from reference TRBV5-1 and TRBJ2-7, the complete variable domain is KAGVTQTPRYLIKTRGQQVTLSCSPISGHRSVSWYQQTPGQGLQFLFEYFSETQRNKGNFPGRFSGRQFSNSRSEMNVSTLELGDSALYLCASSSSPGTGFYEQYFGPGTRLTVT.

The chain carries TRBV29-1 and TRBJ1-2; D possibly corresponds to TRBD1 (6 bases). This CDR3 has 13 amino acids. V gave up 1 base and J gave up 5 bases, with 11 bases separating them. Germline lookup yields CDR1 SQVTM and CDR2 ANQGSEA. CDR3 residues: CSVEAGAGYGYTF. As DNA, the CDR3 is TGCAGCGTTGAAGCAGGGGCAGGGTATGGCTACACCTTC. The whole variable domain, remainder taken from reference TRBV29-1 and TRBJ1-2, is SAVISQKPSRDICQRGTSLTIQCQVDSQVTMMFWYRQQPGQSLTLIATANQGSEATYESGFVIDKFPISRPNLTFSTLTVSNMSPEDSSIYLCSVEAGAGYGYTFGSGTRLTVV.

The V call is TRBV5-1, the J call TRBJ1-2; D is uncertain. This CDR3 is built from 13 residues. Germline V gene data show CDR1 as SGHRS and CDR2 as YFSETQ. V shed 2 bases and J shed 4 bases, with 9 bases lying between them. CDR3 DNA: TGCGCCAGCAGCTTATCACAGCTCTATGGCTACACCTTC. Protein sequence: CASSLSQLYGYTF.

The gene calls are TRBV10-2 and TRBJ1-4; 10 bases are shared with TRBD1. Unmatched junction bases numbered 4, after V lost 6 bases and J lost 0 bases. Germline CDR1 and CDR2: WSHSY and SAAADI. The length of the CDR3 is 16 residues. CDR3 sequence: CASREDRGATNEKLFF. CDR3 DNA: TGCGCCAGCAGGGAGGACAGGGGGGCAACTAATGAAAAACTGTTTTTT.

The chain links TRBV28 to TRBJ1-2; 7 nucleotides line up with TRBD1. With V trimmed by 4 bases and J by 6 bases, 5 bases remained unmatched. This CDR3 comprises 13 residues. Germline assignment: CDR1 MDHEN and CDR2 SYDVKM. The DNA of the CDR3 is TGTGCCAGCAGTTCCGGGACAGACCATGGCTACACCTTC. It specifies CASSSGTDHGYTF.

The genes are TRBV28 and TRBJ2-3; perhaps TRBD1 as D (6 bases). Germline assignment: CDR1 MDHEN and CDR2 SYDVKM. There are 13 residues in the CDR3. V dropped 8 bases and J dropped 9 bases, with 18 bases sitting between them. The CDR3 loop is CASLRTAPITQYF. The CDR3 DNA sequence: TGTGCCAGCTTACGGACAGCTCCAATCACGCAGTATTTT.

The chain combines TRBV30 with TRBJ2-7, with TRBD2 as a possible D gene (6 bases). The V gene lost 5 bases and the J gene lost 3 bases, with 14 bases spanning the gap. Germline lookup yields CDR1 GTSNPN and CDR2 SVGIG (reference sequence). CDR3 size: 13 residues. The CDR3 region has the DNA TGTGCCTGGGAGGTAGGAGGGGACTACGAGCAGTACTTC. This gives the protein CAWEVGGDYEQYF. The full variable domain, completed using reference TRBV30 and TRBJ2-7, is SQTIHQWPATLVQPVGSPLSLECTVEGTSNPNLYWYRQAAGRGLQLLFYSVGIGQISSEVPQNLSASRPQDRQFILSSKKLLLSDSGFYLCAWEVGGDYEQYFGPGTRLTVT.